One sample yielded the 32 T cell receptor beta chains listed below, sequenced in a study of blood T cell repertoires in COVID-19. Sequencing was performed with immunoSEQ multiplex PCR; in TCRdb, only in-frame clones are kept and a portion is missing. The repertoire consists of about 110,000 clones, with 84% occurring once and the leading ten covering 7.9%. Input material: peripheral blood. The source of these receptors is a woman older than 75 with active or convalescent COVID-19.

CDR3 bases: TGTGCCAGCAGCCAAGGCTTTCGGACAGGGGGTTTCACAGATACGCAGTATTTT. Residues: CASSQGFRTGGFTDTQYF. This chain joins TRBV14 and TRBJ2-3, with TRBD1 matching over 10 bases. CDR1 SGHDN and CDR2 FVKESK come from the germline V gene. With 1 base clipped from V and 2 bases from J, the junction kept 9 bases outside the gene matches. The CDR3 length is 18 residues.

The chain employs TRBV15 and TRBJ2-1; weak D call: TRBD1 (5 bases). The CDR3 spans 14 residues. V dropped 1 base and J dropped 6 bases, with 10 bases sitting between them. Germline-derived CDR1 and CDR2 are LNHNV and YYDKDF (reference sequence). CDR3 in DNA: TGTGCCACCAGCAGAGTACAGGTGGGCAATGAGCAGTTCTTC. Its protein is CATSRVQVGNEQFF.

The CDR3 region has the DNA TGTGCCAGCAGCTTAGCCAGGGGAGACGAGCAGTACTTC. It translates to CASSLARGDEQYF. This sequence joins TRBV7-8 and TRBJ2-7; weak D call: TRBD1 (6 bases). The CDR3 totals 13 residues. CDR1 is SGHVS, CDR2 FQNEAQ, per germline. The V end lost 0 bases, the J end lost 5 bases, and 8 bases lay between the germline ends. The entire variable domain, with the rest obtained from reference TRBV7-8 and TRBJ2-7, is as follows: GAGVSQSPRYKVAKRGQDVALRCDPISGHVSLFWYQQALGQGPEFLTYFQNEAQLDKSGLPSDRFFAERPEGSVSTLKIQRTQQEDSAVYLCASSLARGDEQYFGPGTRLTVT.

The chain combines TRBV5-1 with TRBJ2-7, with TRBD1 matching over 11 bases. V gave up 7 bases and J gave up 5 bases; unmatched junction bases: 8. CDR1 and CDR2 from the germline V gene are SGHRS and YFSETQ. This CDR3 is built from 14 residues. CDR3 sequence: CASRFGTGGHEQYF. The CDR3 DNA follows: TGCGCCAGCCGATTTGGGACAGGGGGTCACGAGCAGTACTTC.

The V call is TRBV19, the J call TRBJ2-4, with D perhaps TRBD2 (5 bases). The CDR3 spans 13 residues. With 3 bases removed from V and 10 bases from J, the gap between germline ends came to 13 bases. The germline V gene has CDR1 LNHDA and CDR2 SQIVND (reference sequence). The CDR3 is CASSMGALGIQYF. The CDR3 DNA reads as TGTGCCAGTAGTATGGGAGCGCTGGGGATTCAGTACTTC.

The gene calls are TRBV5-5 and TRBJ2-7, with 7 bases lining up with TRBD1. V lost 1 base, J lost 2 bases, and 9 bases stayed unmatched. CDR3 length: 16 amino acids. Per the germline V gene, CDR1 is SGHKS and CDR2 is YYEKEE (reference sequence). The CDR3, as DNA: TGTGCCAGCAGCTTGCTAGGGGGCAGAGGAACCTACGAGCAGTACTTC. The encoded protein is CASSLLGGRGTYEQYF.

The CDR3 protein is CASRALTVMDTEAFF. CDR3 nucleotide sequence: TGCGCCAGCAGGGCGCTGACAGTTATGGACACTGAAGCTTTCTTT. V is TRBV5-1 and J is TRBJ1-1, with D perhaps matching TRBD1 (5 bases). Trimming took 5 bases from V and 3 from J, leaving 17 bases between them. The CDR3 contains 15 residues. Looked up from germline, CDR1 is SGHRS and CDR2 is YFSETQ.

The chain couples TRBV19 to TRBJ2-7, with 11 bases that match TRBD1. CDR1 and CDR2 (germline): LNHDA, SQIVND (reference sequence). The junction had 4 bases not matched to a gene; V was cut back by 5 bases and J by 4 bases. The CDR3 length is 14 residues. The chain's CDR3 is CASSYRDRGYEQYF. CDR3 nucleotides: TGTGCCAGTAGTTACCGGGACAGGGGGTACGAGCAGTACTTC.

V and J are TRBV18 and TRBJ1-1, with 8 bases lining up with TRBD1. The CDR3 extends over 15 amino acids. V gave up 2 bases and J gave up 4 bases; unmatched junction bases: 6. Germline assignment: CDR1 KGHSH and CDR2 LQKENI. The CDR3 nucleotides are TGTGCCAGCTCACCAGCGGACAGGGCCGGCACTGAAGCTTTCTTT. Encoded protein: CASSPADRAGTEAFF.

The chain couples TRBV5-6 to TRBJ1-6; TRBD1 agrees at 7 bases. Germline lookup yields CDR1 SGHDT and CDR2 YYEEEE. Germline trimming cut 4 bases from V and 11 bases from J; bases unmatched to any gene: 9. This CDR3 is 14 amino acids long. CDR3 sequence (DNA): TGTGCCAGCAGCCTACCAGCCGGGACAGCACCCCTCCACTTT. Amino acid sequence: CASSLPAGTAPLHF. Full variable domain (rest looked up from reference TRBV5-6 and TRBJ1-6): DAGVTQSPTHLIKTRGQQVTLRCSPKSGHDTVSWYQQALGQGPQFIFQYYEEEERQRGNFPDRFSGHQFPNYSSELNVNALLLGDSALYLCASSLPAGTAPLHFGNGTRLTVT.

The chain recombines TRBV19 with TRBJ1-3; a weak D match, TRBD1 (6 bases). Germline lookup yields CDR1 LNHDA and CDR2 SQIVND (reference sequence). The germline V and J ends were trimmed by 10 bases and 6 bases, with 19 bases remaining between them. This CDR3 contains 14 residues. CDR3: CANWTVRLENTIYF. The CDR3 DNA reads as TGTGCCAACTGGACAGTTAGGCTCGAAAACACCATATATTTT.

There are many counts of this clone. The rearrangement uses TRBV2 and TRBJ1-1, with TRBD1 as a possible D gene (6 bases). The length of the CDR3 is 15 residues. Trimming stripped 6 bases from V and 3 bases from J, with 17 bases between. Looked up from germline, CDR1 is SNHLY and CDR2 is FYNNEI. The CDR3 protein is CASSQQGLPHTEAFF. The CDR3 nucleotides are TGTGCCAGCAGCCAACAGGGTCTTCCCCACACTGAAGCTTTCTTT.

The rearrangement joins TRBV11-3 to TRBJ2-5; D uncertain. CDR3 length equals 15 residues. In germline, CDR1 is SGHNT, CDR2 YENEEA. V dropped 4 bases and J dropped 2 bases, with 14 bases sitting between them. The CDR3 protein is CASSSSSSPQETQYF. CDR3 in DNA: TGTGCCAGCAGCTCCTCTAGTTCGCCTCAAGAGACCCAGTACTTC.

The rearrangement uses TRBV4-2 and TRBJ2-3; D remains ambiguous. Germline V lookup: CDR1 LGHNA, CDR2 YNFKEQ. V lost 0 bases and J 3 bases, leaving 13 bases between the germline ends. The CDR3 consists of 16 residues. Written as DNA, the CDR3 is TGTGCCAGCAGCCAAGAGCGGCGGAGAACTACAGATACGCAGTATTTT. This encodes CASSQERRRTTDTQYF.

This chain uses TRBV5-1 with TRBJ2-1; TRBD2 matches at 13 bases. Per germline, CDR1 SGHRS and CDR2 YFSETQ. The CDR3 runs to 13 residues. The J segment lost 12 bases and the V segment lost 4 bases, leaving 4 bases of the junction unmatched. The DNA for the CDR3 is TGCGCCAGCAGCCCTACTAGCGGGAGGGGGCAGTTCTTC. Its translation is CASSPTSGRGQFF.

This rearrangement joins TRBV7-2 to TRBJ2-1, with TRBD2 matching over 8 bases. CDR1 SGHTA and CDR2 FQGNSA come from the germline V gene. The CDR3 extends over 16 amino acids. The junction had 14 bases not matched to a gene; V was cut back by 6 bases and J by 7 bases. The CDR3 DNA sequence: TGTGCCAGCAGTTTCCAAGCCGGGACTAGTTCAAATGAGCAGTTCTTC. As protein: CASSFQAGTSSNEQFF.

The chain carries TRBV24-1 and TRBJ1-2; TRBD1 aligns across 7 bases. Germline CDR1 is KGHDR and CDR2 is SFDVKD. CDR3 size: 13 residues. Germline trimming cut 7 bases from V and 7 bases from J; bases unmatched to any gene: 8. In nucleotides, the CDR3 is TGTGCCACCAGACGAGACAGGGTTAGTGGCTACACCTTC. Protein sequence: CATRRDRVSGYTF.

The chain carries TRBV4-2 and TRBJ2-1; 13 positions match TRBD2. Looked up from germline, CDR1 is LGHNA and CDR2 is YNFKEQ. V was pared by 4 bases and J by 6 bases, with 3 bases of the junction left unmatched. The CDR3 length is 15 residues. The CDR3 DNA sequence: TGTGCCAGCAGCCGGGGACTAGCGGGGCCCAATGAGCAGTTCTTC. Translated, it gives CASSRGLAGPNEQFF.

The chain combines TRBV3-1 (or the pseudogene TRBV3-2) with TRBJ1-1; D not certain. There are 12 residues in the CDR3. V gave up 1 base and J gave up 11 bases, with 11 bases separating them. From germline, CDR1 is LGHDT and CDR2 YNNKEL (reference sequence). As DNA, the CDR3 is TGTGCCAGCAGCCAAGTACCTTCCCAGGCTTTCTTT. Translation gives CASSQVPSQAFF.

This chain links TRBV5-6 with TRBJ1-5, with D possibly matching TRBD1 (6 bases). CDR1 is SGHDT, CDR2 YYEEEE, per germline. CDR3 length: 15 amino acids. V shed 4 bases and J shed 7 bases, with 18 bases lying between them. CDR3 protein: CASSGLRGLEQPQHF. CDR3 nucleotides: TGTGCCAGCAGCGGCCTCAGGGGTTTGGAACAGCCCCAGCATTTT.

The chain uses TRBV6-5 and TRBJ2-3; D remains ambiguous. Germline V gene sequence: CDR1 MNHEY, CDR2 SVGAGI. The V end was cut by 0 bases, the J end by 6 bases, with 4 bases between. The CDR3 consists of 12 residues. Written as DNA, the CDR3 is TGTGCCAGCAGTTACTCGGGCGATACGCAGTATTTT. Its translation is CASSYSGDTQYF.

The chain combines TRBV6-5 with TRBJ1-1; 7 bases line up with TRBD1. This CDR3 region has 13 residues. Losses at the gene ends were 4 bases for V and 5 bases for J; bases not matched to a gene: 4. CDR1 is MNHEY, CDR2 SVGAGI, per germline. The chain's CDR3 is CASSLTGDTEAFF. The CDR3 DNA reads as TGTGCCAGCAGTTTAACAGGGGATACTGAAGCTTTCTTT.

The table lists this clone with a few counts. The chain links TRBV5-1 to TRBJ1-6; D unclear. Trimming pared 0 bases from V and 5 bases from J, leaving 6 bases between. This CDR3 region has 14 residues. Germline V lookup: CDR1 SGHRS, CDR2 YFSETQ. CDR3 loop: CASSLDSHNSPLHF. CDR3 DNA sequence: TGCGCCAGCAGCTTGGACAGCCATAATTCACCCCTCCACTTT.

The chain combines TRBV19 with TRBJ2-1; TRBD2 matches 15 bases. The CDR3 has 16 residues. Germline lookup yields CDR1 LNHDA and CDR2 SQIVND (reference sequence). Germline trimming cut 5 bases from V and 5 bases from J; bases unmatched to any gene: 4. The CDR3, as DNA: TGTGCCAGTAGTCGGACTAGCGGGAGGGTGAACAATGAGCAGTTCTTC. Its translation is CASSRTSGRVNNEQFF.

J is TRBJ2-7 and V is TRBV7-6; 7 nucleotides line up with TRBD1. The CDR3 is made up of 16 amino acids. After removal of 0 bases from V and 0 bases from J, the junction contained 5 bases not matched to a gene. The germline V gene has CDR1 SGHVS and CDR2 FNYEAQ. The CDR3 reads CASSLAGTAYSYEQYF. The CDR3 DNA sequence: TGTGCCAGCAGCTTAGCCGGGACAGCCTACTCCTACGAGCAGTACTTC.

The chain carries TRBV18 and TRBJ1-6; perhaps TRBD1 as D (5 bases). V gave up 0 bases and J gave up 5 bases, with 8 bases separating them. The CDR3 length is 15 residues. Germline V gene data show CDR1 as KGHSH and CDR2 as LQKENI. In DNA, the CDR3 is TGTGCCAGCTCACCACCGGGGGGGAATAATTCACCCCTCCACTTT. As protein: CASSPPGGNNSPLHF.

The chain recombines TRBV3-1 (or the pseudogene TRBV3-2) with TRBJ1-2, with unresolved D. Trimming shortened V by 6 bases and J by 1 base, and 12 bases separated the two germline ends. Germline loops: CDR1 LGHDT, CDR2 YNNKEL (reference sequence). The CDR3 is 14 amino acids. CDR3 loop: CASRQSPVNYGYTF. The CDR3 coding sequence is TGTGCCAGCAGGCAATCGCCGGTTAACTATGGCTACACCTTC.

The chain has TRBV9 and TRBJ2-3; a weak D match, TRBD1 (6 bases). Germline-derived CDR1 and CDR2 are SGDLS and YYNGEE. The CDR3 length is 13 residues. The V gene lost 4 bases and the J gene lost 4 bases, with 10 bases spanning the gap. This chain's CDR3 is CASSNTGSDTQYF. The CDR3 DNA reads as TGTGCCAGCAGCAACACAGGGTCAGATACGCAGTATTTT.

CDR3 nucleotides: TGTGCCAGCTCACTGGGCCGCGTCCCTAACTATGGCTACACCTTC. It is translated as CASSLGRVPNYGYTF. The genes are TRBV18 and TRBJ1-2; D is unresolved. V lost 4 bases, J lost 0 bases, and 12 bases lay in between. Germline-derived CDR1 and CDR2 are KGHSH and LQKENI. The CDR3 has 15 residues. The variable domain in full, with the rest retrieved from reference TRBV18 and TRBJ1-2, is NAGVMQNPRHLVRRRGQEARLRCSPMKGHSHVYWYRQLPEEGLKFMVYLQKENIIDESGMPKERFSAEFPKEGPSILRIQQVVRGDSAAYFCASSLGRVPNYGYTFGSGTRLTVV.

V and J are TRBV18 and TRBJ2-1; D unclear. With 3 bases removed from V and 4 bases from J, the gap between germline ends came to 10 bases. Germline CDR1 is KGHSH and CDR2 is LQKENI. The CDR3 extends over 14 amino acids. CDR3 loop: CASSPPSLYNEQFF. CDR3 nucleotides: TGTGCCAGCTCACCCCCCTCTCTATACAATGAGCAGTTCTTC.

V and J are TRBV5-4 and TRBJ1-2; the D gene is possibly TRBD1 (5 bases). This CDR3 comprises 14 residues. The germline gives CDR1 SGHNT, CDR2 YYREEE (reference sequence). The V end lost 1 base, the J end lost 0 bases, and 7 bases lay between the germline ends. The CDR3 DNA is TGTGCCAGCAGCTTGCAGGGTTCTAACTATGGCTACACCTTC. This encodes CASSLQGSNYGYTF.

The chain links TRBV6-5 to TRBJ2-1, with 8 bases aligning to TRBD1. Germline V gene lookup returns CDR1 MNHEY and CDR2 SVGAGI. The CDR3 contains 14 residues. Trimming at V came to 5 bases and at J to 7 bases, leaving 7 bases not matched to a gene. The CDR3 loop is CASSPQGAGNEQFF. The CDR3 DNA reads as TGTGCCAGCAGTCCGCAGGGGGCGGGTAATGAGCAGTTCTTC.